The 25 T cell receptor beta chains reported below all come from one sample, sequenced in a study of CD8 T cells in Susac syndrome. Reverse transcription of roughly 0.45 to 1 ug RNA used random hexamers. MiXCR, run by TCRdb on the immunoSEQ multiplex PCR reads, gives a single entry per CDR3 protein. The sample lists about 140,000 distinct CDR3 sequences, 85% to 95% occurring once. Sequenced input: CD8+ T cells from PBMCs. The receptors were sampled from a human donor in good health.

DNA of the CDR3: TGTGCCAGCAGTGCGGGGCCCACCGGGGAGCTGTTTTTT. Its protein product is CASSAGPTGELFF. The rearrangement links TRBV12-3 or TRBV12-4 to TRBJ2-2; perhaps TRBD2 as D (6 bases). Deletions cut 5 bases from V and 4 bases from J, with 8 bases between. This CDR3 spans 13 amino acids.

This clonotype was detected only a few times. The rearrangement joins TRBV15 to TRBJ2-7; D unclear. The CDR3 contains 14 residues. The V and J ends lost 0 bases and 2 bases respectively, with 8 bases between them. Germline loops: CDR1 LNHNV, CDR2 YYDKDF (reference sequence). DNA for the CDR3: TGTGCCACCAGCAGAGATCGCGGAGCCTACGAGCAGTACTTC. The encoded protein is CATSRDRGAYEQYF.

The chain links TRBV28 to TRBJ2-6, with a tentative D call TRBD2 (7 bases). V was shortened by 1 base and J by 3 bases, with 16 bases between the two germline ends. The germline CDR1 and CDR2 sequences are MDHEN and SYDVKM. The CDR3 is made up of 18 amino acids. The chain's CDR3 is CASSLYSQGTIGANVLTF. CDR3 nucleotide sequence: TGTGCCAGCAGTTTATATTCGCAGGGGACTATTGGGGCCAACGTCCTGACTTTC.

The table lists this clonotype with a count of one. The chain employs TRBV30 and TRBJ2-1; TRBD2 agrees at 11 bases. Trimming took 2 bases from V and 5 from J; bases not matched to a gene: 5. This CDR3 region has 15 residues. Germline-derived CDR1 and CDR2 are GTSNPN and SVGIG (reference sequence). The CDR3 protein is CAWSQGTSGNNEQFF. The CDR3 coding sequence is TGTGCCTGGAGTCAAGGGACTAGCGGAAACAATGAGCAGTTCTTC.

CDR3 protein: CSVGLVSAYEQYF. The CDR3 DNA reads as TGCAGCGTGGGACTAGTTTCGGCCTACGAGCAGTACTTC. The chain joins TRBV29-1 to TRBJ2-7, with 8 bases aligning to TRBD2. The junction had 6 bases not matched to a gene; V was cut back by 6 bases and J by 2 bases. In germline, CDR1 is SQVTM, CDR2 ANQGSEA. The CDR3 has 13 amino acids.

The chain uses TRBV14 and TRBJ2-1; 11 nucleotides line up with TRBD2. The CDR3 consists of 17 residues. The trim removed 1 base at V and 8 bases at J, leaving 10 bases unmatched. CDR1 SGHDN and CDR2 FVKESK come from the germline V gene. The CDR3 protein is CASSQVVAGGPWDEQFF. DNA of the CDR3: TGTGCCAGCAGCCAAGTGGTAGCGGGAGGGCCTTGGGATGAGCAGTTCTTC.

This CDR3 reads CAWSPPIFSSYEQYF. CDR3 sequence (DNA): TGTGCCTGGAGTCCCCCAATCTTTAGCTCCTACGAGCAGTACTTC. V is TRBV30 and J is TRBJ2-7; D unclear. V lost 2 bases and J lost 0, with 14 bases in between. The CDR3 covers 15 residues. Germline assignment: CDR1 GTSNPN and CDR2 SVGIG (reference sequence). The whole variable domain, remainder taken from reference TRBV30 and TRBJ2-7, is SQTIHQWPATLVQPVGSPLSLECTVEGTSNPNLYWYRQAAGRGLQLLFYSVGIGQISSEVPQNLSASRPQDRQFILSSKKLLLSDSGFYLCAWSPPIFSSYEQYFGPGTRLTVT.

J is TRBJ1-2 and V is TRBV29-1; 7 bases map to TRBD1. Losses at the gene ends were 7 bases for V and 6 bases for J; bases not matched to a gene: 8. CDR1 is SQVTM, CDR2 ANQGSEA, per germline. This CDR3 contains 12 residues. CDR3 sequence: CSAGDRENGYTF. The CDR3 nucleotides read TGCAGCGCCGGTGACAGGGAGAATGGCTACACCTTC.

CDR3 region: CASSVGVGGPLYNEQFF. CDR3 sequence (DNA): TGTGCCAGCAGCGTAGGGGTGGGAGGGCCTCTTTACAATGAGCAGTTCTTC. The chain has TRBV9 and TRBJ2-1, with 7 bases that match TRBD2. The V and J ends lost 0 bases and 4 bases, in that order; junction bases with no gene match: 10. This CDR3 contains 17 residues. The germline V gene has CDR1 SGDLS and CDR2 YYNGEE. The full variable domain, in which reference TRBV9 and TRBJ2-1 provide the parts outside the CDR3, is DSGVTQTPKHLITATGQRVTLRCSPRSGDLSVYWYQQSLDQGLQFLIQYYNGEERAKGNILERFSAQQFPDLHSELNLSSLELGDSALYFCASSVGVGGPLYNEQFFGPGTRLTVL.

This chain uses TRBV24-1 with TRBJ2-7; 13 bases agree with TRBD2. The CDR3 is made up of 16 amino acids. J lost 6 bases, V lost 3 bases, and 7 bases had no gene match. From germline, CDR1 is KGHDR and CDR2 SFDVKD. The CDR3, as DNA: TGTGCCACCAGTGATGGCGGGACTAGCGGGAAGGGCGAGCAGTACTTC. It codes for CATSDGGTSGKGEQYF.

This rearrangement joins TRBV7-9 to TRBJ2-5; D tentatively fits TRBD1 or TRBD2 (6 bases each). The CDR3 consists of 15 residues. Per germline, CDR1 SEHNR and CDR2 FQNEAQ (reference sequence). Deletions cut 2 bases from V and 5 bases from J, with 15 bases between. CDR3 nucleotides: TGTGCCAGCAGCTTACCGGACGGAGGGGGGGAGACCCAGTACTTC. This codes for CASSLPDGGGETQYF.

The genes are TRBV28 and TRBJ2-7, with D possibly being TRBD1 (6 bases). Germline CDR1 and CDR2: MDHEN and SYDVKM. The CDR3 is 14 residues long. V lost 4 bases to trimming and J lost 5 bases, with 15 bases between them. The chain's CDR3 is CASSSRQVLDEQYF. DNA for the CDR3: TGTGCCAGCAGTTCCCGACAGGTTCTAGACGAGCAGTACTTC.

The genes are TRBV7-8 and TRBJ1-1, with a weak D call TRBD1 (6 bases). Germline CDR1 and CDR2: SGHVS and FQNEAQ. V lost 5 bases and J lost 3, with 22 bases in between. CDR3 length: 17 residues. The CDR3 region has the DNA TGTGCCAGCAGCCCCACTGTGGGGATCGGGACACACACTGAAGCTTTCTTT. Translated, it gives CASSPTVGIGTHTEAFF.

CDR3 sequence (DNA): TGTGCCAGCAGCAGACGTCCATTGAATCCCGGGGAGCTGTTTTTT. Its translation: CASSRRPLNPGELFF. The chain uses TRBV14 and TRBJ2-2; D uncertain. V was cut by 5 bases and J by 6 bases, with 16 bases left in between. Germline values: CDR1 SGHDN, CDR2 FVKESK. The CDR3 loop spans 15 amino acids.

V usage is TRBV7-9 and J usage is TRBJ2-7; 9 bases align to TRBD2. The CDR3 totals 14 residues. V was clipped by 1 base and J by 6 bases; unmatched bases: 4. CDR1 and CDR2 (germline): SEHNR, FQNEAQ (reference sequence). CDR3 DNA: TGTGCCAGCAGCTTAGTGCTAGCGGGATCCGAGCAGTACTTC. As protein: CASSLVLAGSEQYF.

The J gene is TRBJ2-1, the V gene TRBV29-1, with TRBD2 matching 9 bases. CDR1 SQVTM and CDR2 ANQGSEA come from the germline V gene. V dropped 3 bases and J dropped 0; count of bases not matched to a gene: 6. This CDR3 is 16 amino acids long. CDR3 bases: TGCAGCGTTGATCGGACTAGCGAGAGCTCCTACAATGAGCAGTTCTTC. Amino acid sequence: CSVDRTSESSYNEQFF.

This chain connects TRBV7-8 to TRBJ2-7; 9 bases fit TRBD1. The CDR3 sequence is 13 residues long. J lost 10 bases, V lost 2 bases, and 6 bases had no gene match. Germline CDR1 SGHVS, CDR2 FQNEAQ. The CDR3 sequence: CASSLPGQGIQYF. CDR3 sequence (DNA): TGTGCCAGCAGCTTACCGGGACAGGGCATCCAGTACTTC.

The gene calls are TRBV29-1 and TRBJ2-5, with D maybe TRBD2 (6 bases). V was trimmed by 7 bases and J by 2 bases, leaving 14 bases between them. The length of the CDR3 is 13 residues. Per germline, CDR1 SQVTM and CDR2 ANQGSEA. The CDR3 loop reads CSALADDQETQYF. In DNA form, the CDR3 reads TGCAGCGCTTTAGCGGACGATCAAGAGACCCAGTACTTC.

This sequence joins TRBV15 and TRBJ2-1, with 7 nucleotides matching TRBD2. The CDR3 is 15 residues long. Germline CDR1 LNHNV, CDR2 YYDKDF (reference sequence). V shed 5 bases and J 5 bases; nucleotides not matched to a gene: 9. CDR3 coding DNA: TGTGCCACCAGCCCACAGCGGGGAACTGACAATGAGCAGTTCTTC. Encoded protein: CATSPQRGTDNEQFF. Drawing the rest from reference TRBV15 and TRBJ2-1, the complete variable domain is DAMVIQNPRYQVTQFGKPVTLSCSQTLNHNVMYWYQQKSSQAPKLLFHYYDKDFNNEADTPDNFQSRRPNTSFCFLDIRSPGLGDTAMYLCATSPQRGTDNEQFFGPGTRLTVL.

The rearrangement uses TRBV30 and TRBJ2-2, with 10 bases matching TRBD1. From germline, CDR1 is GTSNPN and CDR2 SVGIG (reference sequence). This CDR3 region has 14 residues. With V trimmed by 4 bases and J by 6 bases, 5 bases remained unmatched. The CDR3 sequence is CAWTAGTGAGELFF. CDR3 DNA: TGTGCCTGGACCGCCGGGACAGGGGCCGGGGAGCTGTTTTTT.

J is TRBJ2-2 and V is TRBV29-1; a possible D gene is TRBD2 (6 bases). This CDR3 is built from 16 residues. Germline values: CDR1 SQVTM, CDR2 ANQGSEA. Trimming pared 1 base from V and 5 bases from J, leaving 17 bases between. This CDR3 reads CSVEVDGGAATGELFF. DNA for the CDR3: TGCAGCGTTGAAGTTGACGGGGGAGCGGCTACCGGGGAGCTGTTTTTT.

The rearrangement joins TRBV29-1 to TRBJ1-4; D unresolved. This CDR3 is built from 15 residues. Between the trimmed V and J ends, which lost 1 base and 2 bases, there was a span of 11 bases. CDR1 is SQVTM, CDR2 ANQGSEA, per germline. CDR3 nucleotides: TGCAGCGTTGAAGGGCCAAGTCATACTAATGAAAAACTGTTTTTT. Translation gives CSVEGPSHTNEKLFF.

This clonotype showed up just once. The V call is TRBV6-2 or TRBV6-3, the J call TRBJ1-5, with unresolved D. The CDR3 runs to 16 residues. V lost 5 bases and J 2 bases, leaving 16 bases between the germline ends. Germline values: CDR1 MNHEY, CDR2 SVGEGT. CDR3 loop: CASSPLGMAGNQPQHF. DNA for the CDR3: TGTGCCAGCAGTCCCCTAGGAATGGCGGGCAATCAGCCCCAGCATTTT.

The sample holds a few counts of this clonotype. V usage is TRBV7-8 and J usage is TRBJ2-7; 11 bases match TRBD1. This CDR3 is 14 amino acids long. Looked up from germline, CDR1 is SGHVS and CDR2 is FQNEAQ. Unmatched junction bases numbered 5, after V lost 4 bases and J lost 6 bases. The CDR3 sequence: CASSWGQGGGEQYF. CDR3 nucleotides: TGTGCCAGCAGCTGGGGACAGGGGGGCGGCGAGCAGTACTTC.

V and J are TRBV27 and TRBJ2-7, with D unresolved. This CDR3 contains 13 residues. V was trimmed by 7 bases and J by 0 bases, leaving 10 bases between them. Germline values: CDR1 MNHEY, CDR2 SMNVEV (reference sequence). The chain's CDR3 is CASIGPTSYEQYF. For the CDR3, the DNA is TGTGCCAGCATCGGACCTACCTCCTACGAGCAGTACTTC.